The T cell receptor (beta chain) under discussion was sequenced for a study of shared clonotypes between healthy human individuals. This clone was picked up one time. What it binds is not known. Every subset's genomic DNA went evenly onto several immunoSEQ plates. This table comes from immunoSEQ multiplex PCR, and its TCRdb copy is limited to in-frame clones, with some not included. The table shows about 580,000 clones, with 95% to 98% occurring only once. Germline assignment: CDR1 MNHEY and CDR2 SMNVEV (reference sequence). The CDR3 extends over 16 amino acids. After removal of 1 base from V and 1 base from J, the junction contained 2 bases not matched to a gene. Naive CD8 cells were CD45RO-negative, positively selected for CCR7, excluding terminally differentiated effector memory CD45RA+ cells. General study points: Sampling covered nothing but blood. Tissue TCR repertoires likely differ from those found in blood.

Sequenced: naive CD8+ T cells sorted from blood. The receptor comes from a young man in good health. The chain uses TRBV27 and TRBJ2-3; 10 bases map to TRBD2. CDR3 sequence: CASSLYGLAGTDTQYF. CDR3 DNA: TGTGCCAGCAGTTTATATGGACTAGCGGGCACAGATACGCAGTATTTT.